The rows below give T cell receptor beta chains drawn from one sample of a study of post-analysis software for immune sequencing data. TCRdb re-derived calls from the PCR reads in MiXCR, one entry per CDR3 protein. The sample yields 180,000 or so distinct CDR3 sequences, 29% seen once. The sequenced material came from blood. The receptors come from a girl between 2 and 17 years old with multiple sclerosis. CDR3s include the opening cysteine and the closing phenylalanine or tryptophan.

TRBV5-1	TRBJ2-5	CASSLKEPLRASGTQYF
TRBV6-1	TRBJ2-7	CASRTSGDYEQYF
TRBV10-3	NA	CAISESPGNNYEQYF
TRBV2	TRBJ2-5	CASSRDRGRETQYF
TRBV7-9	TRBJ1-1	CASSLWTTTEAFF
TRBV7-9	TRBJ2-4	CASSLVPRTVNIQYF
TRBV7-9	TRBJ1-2	CASSSRARQGIVDGYTF
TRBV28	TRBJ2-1	CASSTGRGGSYNEQFF
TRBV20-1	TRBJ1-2	CSARDGQGATNYGYTF
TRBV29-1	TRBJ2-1	CSVELDPGTSHSNEQFF
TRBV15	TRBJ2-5	CATSRRTGANFQETQYF
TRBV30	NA	CAWIGFGRGSYEQYF
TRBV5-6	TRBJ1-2	CASSLSENGFTF
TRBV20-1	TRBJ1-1	CSARNANTEAFF
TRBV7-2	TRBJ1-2	CASSAGQGKGYGYTF
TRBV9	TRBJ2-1	CASSVASGLAGSSSYNEQFF
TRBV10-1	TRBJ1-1	CASSAGGGTEAFF
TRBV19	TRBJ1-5	CASSVTGKSNQPQHF
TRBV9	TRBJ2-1	CASSMRGSHEQFF
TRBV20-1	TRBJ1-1	CRLLGDLGVTGAFF
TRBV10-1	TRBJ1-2	CASSDGRQVTGYTF
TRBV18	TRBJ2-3	CASSRLAGGLRDTQYF